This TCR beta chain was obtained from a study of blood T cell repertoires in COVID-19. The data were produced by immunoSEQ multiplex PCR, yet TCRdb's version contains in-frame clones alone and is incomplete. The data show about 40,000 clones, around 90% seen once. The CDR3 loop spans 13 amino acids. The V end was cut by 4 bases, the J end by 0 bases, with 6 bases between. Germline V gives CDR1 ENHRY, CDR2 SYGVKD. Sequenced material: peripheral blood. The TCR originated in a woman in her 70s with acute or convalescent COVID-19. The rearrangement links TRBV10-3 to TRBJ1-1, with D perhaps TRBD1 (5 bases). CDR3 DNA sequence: TGTGCCATCAGTGCAGGGATGAACACTGAAGCTTTCTTT. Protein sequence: CAISAGMNTEAFF.